Listed here are 14 T cell receptor beta chains from one sample, sequenced in a study of blood T cell repertoires in COVID-19 (dated by TCRdb to 2020 to 2021). The library relied on the immunoSEQ multiplex PCR assay. TCRdb took over this immuneACCESS table, retaining in-frame rearrangements with V and J assigned. Such tables are incomplete; in checked studies, under half of the missing clones stem from an unresolved V gene, and the remainder is unexplained. This sample lists approximately 290,000 clones; over 75% were detected once. More than 4% of the sample lies in the top ten. The sample was PBMCs or T cells enriched from blood (not recorded which). These receptors were collected from a woman in her 30s who had recovered from COVID-19.

The chain employs TRBV18 and TRBJ2-1; 9 bases are shared with TRBD1. The V segment lost 6 bases and the J segment 9 bases; nucleotides outside the gene matches: 12. This CDR3 is 15 amino acids long. Germline values: CDR1 KGHSH, CDR2 LQKENI. The CDR3 DNA follows: TGTGCCAGCTCCGTGGACAGGGGCGGATTTGGTGAGCAGTTCTTC. Translating it yields CASSVDRGGFGEQFF.

This clone showed up just a few times. The CDR3 loop is CASSPPGQALYEQYF. DNA for the CDR3: TGTGCCAGCTCACCACCGGGACAGGCCCTTTACGAGCAGTACTTC. This chain uses TRBV18 with TRBJ2-7, with 8 bases fitting TRBD1. This CDR3 region has 15 residues. In germline, CDR1 is KGHSH, CDR2 LQKENI. The J segment lost 4 bases and the V segment lost 0 bases, leaving 5 bases of the junction unmatched.

CDR3 loop: CASTPRTGSGAFF. The DNA for the CDR3 is TGTGCCAGCACCCCTAGGACAGGAAGTGGAGCTTTCTTT. This chain links TRBV25-1 with TRBJ1-1, with 7 bases aligning to TRBD1. The germline V gene encodes CDR1 MGHDK and CDR2 SYGVNS. With V trimmed by 7 bases and J by 10 bases, 12 bases remained unmatched. CDR3 size: 13 residues.

This chain connects TRBV29-1 to TRBJ2-1, with 10 bases identical to TRBD2. This CDR3 has 13 residues. Unmatched junction bases numbered 7, after V lost 4 bases and J lost 10 bases. Germline V lookup: CDR1 SQVTM, CDR2 ANQGSEA. CDR3 region: CSVGGLAGVEQFF. DNA of the CDR3: TGCAGCGTTGGGGGGCTAGCGGGAGTCGAGCAGTTCTTC.

The V and J genes are TRBV30 and TRBJ1-6, with D possibly matching TRBD1 (6 bases). Germline-derived CDR1 and CDR2 are GTSNPN and SVGIG (reference sequence). Trimming removed 3 bases at V and 10 bases at J, with 16 bases between. The CDR3 is made up of 14 amino acids. CDR3 sequence (DNA): TGTGCCTGGAGGATCGTAGGACAGAAATCACCCCTCCACTTT. Encoded protein: CAWRIVGQKSPLHF.

This chain links TRBV6-5 with TRBJ1-2, with D perhaps matching TRBD1 (5 bases). V was clipped by 4 bases and J by 4 bases, with 13 bases between them. The CDR3 spans 14 residues. Looked up from germline, CDR1 is MNHEY and CDR2 is SVGAGI. DNA for the CDR3: TGTGCCAGCAGTTCCCTCCACGGGGGCTATGGCTACACCTTC. Protein product: CASSSLHGGYGYTF.

The rearrangement links TRBV29-1 to TRBJ1-4; D is possibly TRBD1 (5 bases). CDR1 is SQVTM and CDR2 is ANQGSEA in the germline V gene. CDR3 size: 14 residues. The V gene lost 4 bases and the J gene lost 4 bases, with 13 bases spanning the gap. CDR3 loop: CSVAETARNEKLFF. Written as DNA, the CDR3 is TGCAGCGTTGCCGAGACAGCCCGTAATGAAAAACTGTTTTTT.

This clone appeared once. The chain links TRBV14 to TRBJ1-2; D is unresolved. Trimming pared 1 base from V and 8 bases from J, leaving 8 bases between. This CDR3 is 12 amino acids long. Germline V gene data show CDR1 as SGHDN and CDR2 as FVKESK. The CDR3 loop reads CASSQVGSGYTF. The CDR3 bases are TGTGCCAGCAGCCAAGTGGGGAGCGGCTACACCTTC.

The rearrangement joins TRBV7-3 to TRBJ2-2; D is possibly TRBD1 (5 bases). Germline values: CDR1 SGHTA, CDR2 FQGTGA. V lost 1 base and J lost 4, with 10 bases in between. The CDR3 runs to 15 residues. DNA of the CDR3: TGTGCCAGCAGCTTAAATCAGGGCATCACCGGGGAGCTGTTTTTT. This sequence encodes CASSLNQGITGELFF.

This chain uses TRBV28 with TRBJ1-5; unclear D gene. The CDR3 totals 15 residues. Germline V gene sequence: CDR1 MDHEN, CDR2 SYDVKM. The ends were cut back, 1 base at V and 6 bases at J, with 13 bases in the middle. CDR3 sequence (DNA): TGTGCCAGCAGTTTATCAGCCAGGCGGGGTCAGCCCCAGCATTTT. It encodes CASSLSARRGQPQHF.

The chain is built from TRBV7-9 and TRBJ2-1, with TRBD2 identical over 13 bases. Germline V gene data show CDR1 as SEHNR and CDR2 as FQNEAQ (reference sequence). The CDR3 extends over 15 amino acids. Trimming at V came to 4 bases and at J to 8 bases, leaving 5 bases not matched to a gene. The CDR3, as DNA: TGTGCCAGCAGCTCACGGACTAGCGGGAGCTATGAGCAGTTCTTC. Translating it yields CASSSRTSGSYEQFF.

This clone was seen a handful of times. V usage is TRBV15 and J usage is TRBJ2-1; tentative D call: TRBD2 (6 bases). This CDR3 contains 17 residues. The germline V gene encodes CDR1 LNHNV and CDR2 YYDKDF (reference sequence). Trimming cost V 3 bases and J 0 bases, with 15 bases left between them. CDR3 in DNA: TGTGCCACCAGCAGTGCAACCGTAGCGGCCTCCTACAATGAGCAGTTCTTC. Protein: CATSSATVAASYNEQFF. Full variable domain (outside the CDR3, taken from reference TRBV15 and TRBJ2-1): DAMVIQNPRYQVTQFGKPVTLSCSQTLNHNVMYWYQQKSSQAPKLLFHYYDKDFNNEADTPDNFQSRRPNTSFCFLDIRSPGLGDTAMYLCATSSATVAASYNEQFFGPGTRLTVL.

The chain employs TRBV7-6 and TRBJ1-1; D perhaps matches TRBD1 (5 bases). This CDR3 has 16 amino acids. Trimming stripped 1 base from V and 0 bases from J, with 12 bases between. Germline V gene lookup returns CDR1 SGHVS and CDR2 FNYEAQ. The CDR3 DNA sequence: TGTGCCAGCAGCTTAGAGCCGGGGGACCTGAACACTGAAGCTTTCTTT. As protein: CASSLEPGDLNTEAFF.

The chain uses TRBV7-7 and TRBJ2-2; 8 bases are a match to TRBD1. The J segment lost 0 bases and the V segment lost 4 bases, leaving 10 bases of the junction unmatched. Germline CDR1 reads SSHAT; CDR2 reads FNYEAQ (reference sequence). The CDR3 runs 18 residues. This chain's CDR3 is CASSSERTGPTNTGELFF. The CDR3 bases are TGTGCCAGCAGCTCAGAGAGGACAGGGCCCACGAACACCGGGGAGCTGTTTTTT.